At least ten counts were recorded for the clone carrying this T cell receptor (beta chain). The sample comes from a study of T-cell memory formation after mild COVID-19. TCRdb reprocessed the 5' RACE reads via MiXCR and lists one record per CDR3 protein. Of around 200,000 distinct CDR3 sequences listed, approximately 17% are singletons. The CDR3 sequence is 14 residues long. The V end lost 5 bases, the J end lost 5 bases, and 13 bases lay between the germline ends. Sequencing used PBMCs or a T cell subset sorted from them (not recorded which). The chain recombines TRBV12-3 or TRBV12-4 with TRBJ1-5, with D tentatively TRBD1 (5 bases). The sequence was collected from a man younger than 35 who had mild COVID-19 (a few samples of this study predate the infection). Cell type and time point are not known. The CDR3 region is CASSGGWGDQPQHF. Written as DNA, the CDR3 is TGTGCCAGCAGTGGCGGATGGGGGGATCAGCCCCAGCATTTT.